What follows are 30 T cell receptor beta chains derived from one specimen sequenced in a study of siplizumab effects on memory and regulatory T cells. This table comes from immunoSEQ multiplex PCR, and its TCRdb copy is limited to in-frame clones, with some not included. The table includes 95,000 to 100,000 clones, over 90% detected once. Input material: non-Treg CD4+ T cells sorted from blood. The receptors were gathered from a human donor in good health.

The chain uses TRBV5-6 and TRBJ2-5; D is perhaps TRBD2 (6 bases). This CDR3 spans 18 amino acids. The V end was cut by 0 bases, the J end by 5 bases, with 23 bases between. Germline V gene lookup returns CDR1 SGHDT and CDR2 YYEEEE. The DNA of the CDR3 is TGTGCCAGCAGCTTGGAGTTTTGGAGGGAACGGGGCGTGGAGACCCAGTACTTC. This gives the protein CASSLEFWRERGVETQYF.

This chain links TRBV7-2 with TRBJ2-1; D remains ambiguous. Germline assignment: CDR1 SGHTA and CDR2 FQGNSA. CDR3 size: 14 residues. The V end was cut by 3 bases, the J end by 7 bases, with 13 bases between. CDR3 residues: CASSFLDLRNEQFF. CDR3 in DNA: TGTGCCAGCAGCTTTTTGGACCTCCGTAATGAGCAGTTCTTC.

This chain joins TRBV7-9 and TRBJ2-7; 9 positions match TRBD1. Germline V lookup: CDR1 SEHNR, CDR2 FQNEAQ (reference sequence). J was trimmed by 6 bases and V by 3 bases; bases with no gene match: 3. This CDR3 has 13 amino acids. The CDR3, as DNA: TGTGCCAGCAGCTTGACAGGGGGAGGCGAGCAGTACTTC. It codes for CASSLTGGGEQYF.

The chain is built from TRBV30 and TRBJ1-2; maybe TRBD1 (5 bases). Germline V lookup: CDR1 GTSNPN, CDR2 SVGIG (reference sequence). The CDR3 extends over 13 amino acids. Deletions cut 3 bases from V and 8 bases from J, with 16 bases between. In nucleotides, the CDR3 is TGTGCCTGGAGCTCTACGGGGCGTTCGGGCTACACCTTC. Translation gives CAWSSTGRSGYTF.

The J gene is TRBJ1-3, the V gene TRBV7-2; 8 bases fit TRBD1. V shed 3 bases and J 0 bases; nucleotides not matched to a gene: 7. CDR1 and CDR2 from the germline V gene are SGHTA and FQGNSA. The CDR3 sequence is 17 residues long. The CDR3 DNA is TGTGCCAGCAGCTTCAATCAGGGGGCATACTCTGGAAACACCATATATTTT. It is translated as CASSFNQGAYSGNTIYF.

This CDR3 reads CASSQGLRVVGGPPGANVLTF. CDR3 bases: TGCGCCAGCAGCCAAGGGTTACGAGTAGTGGGCGGTCCCCCCGGGGCCAACGTCCTGACTTTC. V gene TRBV4-3 combines with J gene TRBJ2-6; D uncertain. Germline CDR1 is LGHNA and CDR2 is YSLEER. The CDR3 has 21 residues. Trimming took 1 base from V and 4 from J, leaving 26 bases between them.

The V call is TRBV28, the J call TRBJ1-6; D might be TRBD1 (6 bases). The CDR3 is made up of 16 amino acids. CDR1 and CDR2 (germline): MDHEN, SYDVKM. V was clipped by 2 bases and J by 9 bases, with 17 bases between them. DNA of the CDR3: TGTGCCAGCAGTTTAGGTCCGCTCATACAGGGTTCACCCCTCCACTTT. Translating it yields CASSLGPLIQGSPLHF.

This clone was picked up a small number of times. The chain uses TRBV5-1 and TRBJ2-6, with TRBD2 matching over 8 bases. The CDR3 loop spans 20 amino acids. The trim removed 3 bases at V and 0 bases at J, leaving 14 bases unmatched. CDR1 SGHRS and CDR2 YFSETQ come from the germline V gene. The CDR3 nucleotides are TGCGCCAGCAGCTCACGTCTGGCTAGCGGGCAATCCTCTGGGGCCAACGTCCTGACTTTC. Translation gives CASSSRLASGQSSGANVLTF.

The CDR3 loop is CASSESKGLGAFF. The CDR3 coding sequence is TGCGCCAGCAGTGAGTCGAAGGGCTTAGGAGCTTTCTTT. The J gene is TRBJ1-1, the V gene TRBV10-1; D gene uncertain. Between the trimmed V and J ends, which lost 0 bases and 10 bases, there was a span of 12 bases. This CDR3 has 13 amino acids. Germline loops: CDR1 WNHNN, CDR2 SYGVQD (reference sequence).

The chain couples TRBV19 to TRBJ2-7, with 11 bases identical to TRBD2. The J segment lost 5 bases and the V segment lost 4 bases, leaving 7 bases of the junction unmatched. The CDR3 has 15 residues. Germline CDR1 and CDR2: LNHDA and SQIVND (reference sequence). DNA for the CDR3: TGTGCCAGTAGTACCACTAGCGGGAGTTTCCACGAGCAGTACTTC. This encodes CASSTTSGSFHEQYF.

The gene calls are TRBV30 and TRBJ2-6, with 8 bases aligning to TRBD2. The ends lost 5 bases at V and 1 base at J; junction bases unmatched: 19. Per the germline V gene, CDR1 is GTSNPN and CDR2 is SVGIG (reference sequence). The CDR3 consists of 20 residues. CDR3 region: CAWLTHLNSGTGSGANVLTF. CDR3 sequence (DNA): TGTGCCTGGCTTACACACCTAAATAGCGGGACTGGGTCTGGGGCCAACGTCCTGACTTTC.

This rearrangement joins TRBV6-1 to TRBJ1-6; no clear D. The CDR3 has 14 amino acids. Germline V gives CDR1 MNHNS, CDR2 SASEGT. The V and J ends lost 5 bases and 7 bases respectively, with 12 bases between them. CDR3 in DNA: TGTGCCAGCAGTTTGAAGATAGCGAATTCACCCCTCCACTTT. It codes for CASSLKIANSPLHF.

This clone was seen a handful of times. The rearrangement links TRBV2 to TRBJ2-3, with D unclear. V lost 2 bases and J 6 bases, leaving 3 bases between the germline ends. The germline V gene encodes CDR1 SNHLY and CDR2 FYNNEI. This CDR3 spans 11 amino acids. Here the CDR3 reads CASSEIDTQYF. The DNA for the CDR3 is TGTGCCAGCAGTGAAATTGATACGCAGTATTTT.

The V and J genes are TRBV7-2 and TRBJ2-2, with 7 bases fitting TRBD2. V was pared by 3 bases and J by 4 bases, with 2 bases of the junction left unmatched. This CDR3 contains 14 residues. From germline, CDR1 is SGHTA and CDR2 FQGNSA. CDR3: CASSFGRTTGELFF. The DNA of the CDR3 is TGTGCCAGCAGCTTCGGGAGGACCACCGGGGAGCTGTTTTTT. The full variable domain, its missing parts supplied by reference TRBV7-2 and TRBJ2-2, is GAGVSQSPSNKVTEKGKDVELRCDPISGHTALYWYRQSLGQGLEFLIYFQGNSAPDKSGLPSDRFSAERTGGSVSTLTIQRTQQEDSAVYLCASSFGRTTGELFFGEGSRLTVL.

V is TRBV28 and J is TRBJ1-1; tentative D call: TRBD1 (6 bases). The CDR3 sequence is 14 residues long. Trimming pared 5 bases from V and 1 base from J, leaving 11 bases between. Germline CDR1 and CDR2: MDHEN and SYDVKM. The CDR3 sequence is CASSTDSRNTEAFF. CDR3 nucleotides: TGTGCCAGCAGTACGGACAGCCGGAACACTGAAGCTTTCTTT.

The CDR3 here is CASSDRQGAVGEQFF. For the CDR3, the DNA is TGTGCCAGCAGTGATCGACAGGGGGCAGTTGGTGAGCAGTTCTTC. V gene TRBV6-1 combines with J gene TRBJ2-1, with 10 positions matching TRBD1. Unmatched junction bases numbered 8, after V lost 3 bases and J lost 9 bases. The germline CDR1 and CDR2 sequences are MNHNS and SASEGT. The CDR3 covers 15 residues.

V usage is TRBV18 and J usage is TRBJ2-1, with D hard to call. The CDR3 covers 12 residues. The V end lost 0 bases, the J end lost 5 bases, and 2 bases lay between the germline ends. Germline values: CDR1 KGHSH, CDR2 LQKENI. The DNA for the CDR3 is TGTGCCAGCTCACCACCTAACAATGAGCAGTTCTTC. It translates to CASSPPNNEQFF.

The V call is TRBV5-4, the J call TRBJ2-3; 8 bases agree with TRBD2. From germline, CDR1 is SGHNT and CDR2 YYREEE (reference sequence). The CDR3 spans 16 residues. V shed 0 bases and J 1 base; nucleotides not matched to a gene: 4. CDR3 loop: CASSLEAAGGTDTQYF. The DNA of the CDR3 is TGTGCCAGCAGCTTGGAGGCAGCGGGAGGCACAGATACGCAGTATTTT.

With respect to this clone: Other nucleotide sequences from this sample produce the same CDR3. The V and J genes are TRBV27 and TRBJ2-3, with unresolved D. Between the trimmed V and J ends, which lost 3 bases and 0 bases, there was a span of 4 bases. The CDR3 loop spans 13 amino acids. From germline, CDR1 is MNHEY and CDR2 SMNVEV (reference sequence). CDR3 in amino acids: CASSLTSTDTQYF. CDR3 sequence (DNA): TGTGCCAGCAGTTTGACCAGCACAGATACGCAGTATTTT.

CDR3 protein: CASSFGTVYNSPLHF. The CDR3, as DNA: TGTGCCAGCAGTTTTGGGACAGTATATAATTCACCCCTCCACTTT. The chain is built from TRBV28 and TRBJ1-6; TRBD1 agrees at 7 bases. The CDR3 extends over 15 amino acids. CDR1 and CDR2 from the germline V gene are MDHEN and SYDVKM. Trimming took 3 bases from V and 4 from J; bases not matched to a gene: 3.

The gene calls are TRBV30 and TRBJ2-4; a possible D gene is TRBD2 (5 bases). Trimming stripped 0 bases from V and 0 bases from J, with 12 bases between. The germline CDR1 and CDR2 sequences are GTSNPN and SVGIG (reference sequence). The CDR3 contains 16 residues. CDR3 sequence: CAWSVRGYLAKNIQYF. The CDR3 nucleotides are TGTGCCTGGAGTGTACGCGGGTATCTAGCCAAAAACATTCAGTACTTC.

The gene calls are TRBV2 and TRBJ2-1; 8 nucleotides line up with TRBD1. CDR1 is SNHLY, CDR2 FYNNEI, per germline. This CDR3 is 15 amino acids long. The J segment lost 7 bases and the V segment lost 6 bases, leaving 11 bases of the junction unmatched. CDR3: CASRQGQGPGNEQFF. In DNA form, the CDR3 reads TGTGCCAGCAGGCAAGGACAGGGTCCAGGAAATGAGCAGTTCTTC.

The V call is TRBV7-2, the J call TRBJ2-7, with D possibly being TRBD1 or TRBD2 (5 bases each). The CDR3 consists of 13 residues. V was cut by 2 bases and J by 5 bases, with 10 bases left in between. CDR1 is SGHTA and CDR2 is FQGNSA in the germline V gene. The CDR3 nucleotides are TGTGCCAGCAGCTTATTGGGGGTCGACGAGCAGTACTTC. It yields the protein CASSLLGVDEQYF.

In this sample, this clone turned up a few times. The chain carries TRBV11-1 and TRBJ1-1, with D possibly TRBD1 on 5 matching bases. Germline assignment: CDR1 SGHAT and CDR2 FQDESV (reference sequence). The V end was cut by 0 bases, the J end by 1 base, with 9 bases between. The CDR3 covers 15 residues. The CDR3 nucleotides are TGTGCCAGCAGCTTAGCTGGGGACCAGAACACTGAAGCTTTCTTT. Protein sequence: CASSLAGDQNTEAFF.

The rearrangement links TRBV30 to TRBJ1-2, with D maybe TRBD1 (5 bases). The CDR3 consists of 14 residues. V shed 3 bases and J shed 8 bases, with 19 bases lying between them. The V gene's germline CDR1 is GTSNPN and CDR2 SVGIG (reference sequence). The CDR3 bases are TGTGCCTGGAGGGGGACGACTAAAACGGGAGGCTACACCTTC. It encodes CAWRGTTKTGGYTF. Using reference TRBV30 and TRBJ1-2 for the parts outside the CDR3, the full variable domain is SQTIHQWPATLVQPVGSPLSLECTVEGTSNPNLYWYRQAAGRGLQLLFYSVGIGQISSEVPQNLSASRPQDRQFILSSKKLLLSDSGFYLCAWRGTTKTGGYTFGSGTRLTVV.

Points on this clone: The sample holds other DNA sequences that translate to the same CDR3. This rearrangement joins TRBV6-5 to TRBJ1-5; no clear D. The CDR3 sequence is 10 residues long. Trimming shortened V by 8 bases and J by 4 bases, and 3 bases separated the two germline ends. Germline V gives CDR1 MNHEY, CDR2 SVGAGI. As DNA, the CDR3 is TGTGCCAGCGGTAATCAGCCCCAGCATTTT. Translation: CASGNQPQHF.

This chain uses TRBV5-1 with TRBJ2-3; TRBD2 matches at 12 bases. The CDR3 loop spans 15 amino acids. In germline, CDR1 is SGHRS, CDR2 YFSETQ. The trim removed 7 bases at V and 6 bases at J, leaving 9 bases unmatched. The CDR3 loop is CASGTLAGGSDTQYF. The CDR3 DNA reads as TGCGCCAGCGGTACGCTAGCGGGAGGGTCCGATACGCAGTATTTT.

V gene TRBV9 combines with J gene TRBJ2-7; the D call may be TRBD1 or TRBD2 (5 bases each). The CDR3 consists of 15 residues. V lost 3 bases, J lost 4 bases, and 17 bases lay in between. CDR1 is SGDLS, CDR2 YYNGEE, per germline. Written as DNA, the CDR3 is TGTGCCAGCAGCGCCTCACGGGACGATCGATACGAGCAGTACTTC. It specifies CASSASRDDRYEQYF.

The V gene is TRBV7-8, the J gene TRBJ1-1; D gene uncertain. The germline gives CDR1 SGHVS, CDR2 FQNEAQ. The length of the CDR3 is 11 residues. V was shortened by 4 bases and J by 3 bases, with 3 bases between the two germline ends. DNA of the CDR3: TGTGCCAGCAGCTCTTACACTGAAGCTTTCTTT. This sequence encodes CASSSYTEAFF. The complete variable domain, with remaining parts taken from reference TRBV7-8 and TRBJ1-1, reads GAGVSQSPRYKVAKRGQDVALRCDPISGHVSLFWYQQALGQGPEFLTYFQNEAQLDKSGLPSDRFFAERPEGSVSTLKIQRTQQEDSAVYLCASSSYTEAFFGQGTRLTVV.

The chain has TRBV5-6 and TRBJ2-1; no reliable D call. Germline CDR1 is SGHDT and CDR2 is YYEEEE. This CDR3 has 15 residues. V was pared by 2 bases and J by 4 bases, with 13 bases between. CDR3: CASSLGPPRYNEQFF. CDR3 nucleotide sequence: TGTGCCAGCAGCTTAGGGCCCCCTCGTTACAATGAGCAGTTCTTC.